The clone carrying this T cell receptor beta chain was counted at least ten times. What it binds is unknown. This record comes from a study of T cells in Graves' hyperthyroidism and ophthalmopathy. General study results and limits: Blood also carried most thyroid clonotypes expanded above 0.001.

RNA transcripts served as the template for amplifying TCR beta CDR3 regions. The primer set for the first-round RT-PCR of the TCR CDR3 was HTBI. One entry per CDR3 protein results from TCRdb running MiXCR on the multiplex PCR reads. The table includes around 450,000 distinct CDR3 sequences, 15% to 19% detected once. Source material: blood. This clonotype was obtained from a woman aged 18-29 years with Graves' hyperthyroidism.

The CDR3 spells CASSLAGELGTDTQYF. DNA for the CDR3: TGCGCCAGCAGCTTGGCCGGGGAATTAGGAACAGATACGCAGTATTTT. The rearrangement links TRBV5-1 to TRBJ2-3, with TRBD2 as a possible D gene (5 bases). Germline lookup yields CDR1 SGHRS and CDR2 YFSETQ. CDR3 length equals 16 residues. V was clipped by 0 bases and J by 3 bases, with 14 bases between them.